Listed here are 23 T cell receptor beta chains from one sample, sequenced in a study of cytomegalovirus exposure and HLA in healthy donors. In the PCR, 60 Vbeta and 13 Jbeta primers were used. Profiling relied on immunoSEQ multiplex PCR, and the TCRdb table lists in-frame clones only, not all of them. Seen here are about 150,000 clones, around 83% observed once, and the top ten hold about 8.6%. Sequencing was carried out using PBMCs. These receptors all come from a woman aged 45-59 years in good health and CMV-seropositive.

The V call is TRBV1, the J call TRBJ2-1; TRBD2, the D gene given by the table, was not confirmed from the DNA. TRBV1 is reported as a pseudogene. This CDR3 comprises 14 residues. The CDR3 region has the DNA TGCACCAGCAGCGGGACTAGGGTCTACAATGAGCAGTTCTTC. Its translation: CTSSGTRVYNEQFF.

The genes are TRBV9 and TRBJ1-1, with D possibly being TRBD1 (6 bases). The ends were cut back, 2 bases at V and 3 bases at J, with 14 bases in the middle. Germline lookup yields CDR1 SGDLS and CDR2 YYNGEE. The CDR3 loop spans 15 amino acids. CDR3 in DNA: TGTGCCAGCAGCGTTCAAGGAAACAGGGACACTGAAGCTTTCTTT. Its protein product is CASSVQGNRDTEAFF.

This chain connects TRBV27 to TRBJ2-7; a possible D gene is TRBD1 (6 bases). Trimming pared 0 bases from V and 2 bases from J, leaving 20 bases between. The germline gives CDR1 MNHEY, CDR2 SMNVEV (reference sequence). The CDR3 consists of 18 residues. The CDR3 protein is CASSLSRVGQPLTYEQYF. The CDR3 DNA is TGTGCCAGCAGTTTATCGAGGGTAGGACAGCCGCTGACCTACGAGCAGTACTTC.

This clone was seen a few times. The chain uses TRBV7-9 and TRBJ2-1, with D possibly matching TRBD1 (5 bases). Trimming stripped 4 bases from V and 7 bases from J, with 17 bases between. Germline V gene data show CDR1 as SEHNR and CDR2 as FQNEAQ (reference sequence). The CDR3 covers 15 residues. The CDR3 DNA follows: TGTGCCAGCAGCTCAAAGGGGTTGTTGGAGAATGAGCAGTTCTTC. Translated, it gives CASSSKGLLENEQFF.

The V and J genes are TRBV7-2 and TRBJ1-2; TRBD1 matches 7 bases. CDR3 length: 13 residues. The V gene end was trimmed by 2 bases and the J gene end by 7 bases; junction bases not matched to a gene: 4. CDR1 and CDR2 (germline): SGHTA, FQGNSA. Here the CDR3 DNA reads TGTGCCAGCAGCTTATCGAGGGGGCGTGGCTACACCTTC. Amino acids: CASSLSRGRGYTF.

V gene TRBV7-6 combines with J gene TRBJ1-5, with D maybe TRBD1 (5 bases). V gave up 1 base and J gave up 0 bases, with 7 bases separating them. Germline assignment: CDR1 SGHVS and CDR2 FNYEAQ. CDR3 length: 15 residues. Here the CDR3 DNA reads TGTGCCAGCAGCTTAGAGGGGTATAGCAATCAGCCCCAGCATTTT. Its protein product is CASSLEGYSNQPQHF.

The chain combines TRBV10-3 with TRBJ2-7; 11 bases are a match to TRBD2. From germline, CDR1 is ENHRY and CDR2 SYGVKD. The CDR3 covers 15 residues. The junction had 11 bases not matched to a gene; V was cut back by 8 bases and J by 5 bases. In DNA form, the CDR3 reads TGTGCCATCGGGGGTCTTAGCGGGAGGGTGGACGAGCAGTACTTC. As protein: CAIGGLSGRVDEQYF.

This clone has more than one count but fewer than ten. This sequence joins TRBV9 and TRBJ1-1; D call uncertain. V was cut by 6 bases and J by 0 bases, with 12 bases left in between. Germline values: CDR1 SGDLS, CDR2 YYNGEE. The CDR3 length is 14 residues. CDR3 nucleotides: TGTGCCAGCACCCCTCGACACCTGAACACTGAAGCTTTCTTT. It is translated as CASTPRHLNTEAFF. Variable domain in full (rest from reference TRBV9 and TRBJ1-1): DSGVTQTPKHLITATGQRVTLRCSPRSGDLSVYWYQQSLDQGLQFLIQYYNGEERAKGNILERFSAQQFPDLHSELNLSSLELGDSALYFCASTPRHLNTEAFFGQGTRLTVV.

The chain has TRBV27 and TRBJ1-1; 7 nucleotides agree with TRBD1. Germline CDR1 MNHEY, CDR2 SMNVEV (reference sequence). This CDR3 contains 15 residues. V lost 7 bases, J lost 4 bases, and 12 bases stayed unmatched. This chain's CDR3 is CASTQAPTGLTEAFF. CDR3 nucleotide sequence: TGTGCCAGCACCCAGGCCCCGACAGGGCTCACTGAAGCTTTCTTT.

A single count supports this clone. The chain recombines TRBV4-3 with TRBJ1-3, with a possible D match to TRBD1 (5 bases). Germline loops: CDR1 LGHNA, CDR2 YSLEER. The CDR3 spans 16 residues. V was shortened by 3 bases and J by 4 bases, with 16 bases between the two germline ends. CDR3 nucleotides: TGCGCCAGCAGCCAGGTACCAGGGCAGGAAGGAAACACCATATATTTT. Amino acid sequence: CASSQVPGQEGNTIYF.

This clone came up a few times. The chain combines TRBV6-5 with TRBJ1-5, with D perhaps TRBD1 (5 bases). Germline V gives CDR1 MNHEY, CDR2 SVGAGI. The CDR3 totals 13 residues. V lost 6 bases and J 6 bases, leaving 12 bases between the germline ends. In DNA, the CDR3 is TGTGCCAGCAGCCGGGTCGGGGGTCAGCCCCAGCATTTT. Its protein is CASSRVGGQPQHF.

This clone was seen a handful of times. The J gene is TRBJ1-6, the V gene TRBV2, with TRBD1 matching 8 bases. Germline V gives CDR1 SNHLY, CDR2 FYNNEI. V lost 10 bases and J lost 10; bases outside the gene matches: 9. The CDR3 has 13 residues. For the CDR3, the DNA is TGTGCCACCCAGGACAGGGTCAGGTCACCCCTCCACTTT. Its translation is CATQDRVRSPLHF.

The genes are TRBV5-1 and TRBJ2-2; unclear D gene. Looked up from germline, CDR1 is SGHRS and CDR2 is YFSETQ. V was clipped by 2 bases and J by 1 base, with 3 bases between them. The CDR3 consists of 13 residues. The CDR3 DNA reads TGCGCCAGCAGCTTTCAGAACACCGGGGAGCTGTTTTTT. Amino acids: CASSFQNTGELFF. Supplemented by reference TRBV5-1 and TRBJ2-2, the full variable domain reads KAGVTQTPRYLIKTRGQQVTLSCSPISGHRSVSWYQQTPGQGLQFLFEYFSETQRNKGNFPGRFSGRQFSNSRSEMNVSTLELGDSALYLCASSFQNTGELFFGEGSRLTVL.

This chain connects TRBV27 to TRBJ1-1; D unclear. This CDR3 region has 11 residues. Germline CDR1 MNHEY, CDR2 SMNVEV (reference sequence). Trimming pared 5 bases from V and 4 bases from J, leaving 5 bases between. For the CDR3, the DNA is TGTGCCAGCAGTGAGGGCACTGAAGCTTTCTTT. It encodes CASSEGTEAFF.

The V and J genes are TRBV5-5 and TRBJ1-6; 8 bases agree with TRBD1. The CDR3 is 16 residues long. CDR1 and CDR2 from the germline V gene are SGHKS and YYEKEE (reference sequence). V gave up 2 bases and J gave up 10 bases; unmatched junction bases: 11. The CDR3 is CASSFYSTGGSSPLHF. For the CDR3, the DNA is TGTGCCAGCAGCTTTTACTCCACAGGGGGATCCTCACCCCTCCACTTT.

Here the CDR3 reads CASSYRGGSYNEQFF. In DNA, the CDR3 is TGTGCCAGCAGCTACCGAGGGGGCTCCTACAATGAGCAGTTCTTC. The chain is built from TRBV11-2 and TRBJ2-1; TRBD1 might be the D (6 bases). Germline V gene lookup returns CDR1 SGHAT and CDR2 FQNNGV. V gave up 4 bases and J gave up 0 bases, with 10 bases separating them. The CDR3 length is 15 residues.

The V and J genes are TRBV5-3 and TRBJ1-5; D might be TRBD1 (5 bases). TRBV5-3 is marked as an open reading frame, function uncertain. The CDR3 covers 15 residues. The V and J ends lost 1 base and 6 bases respectively, with 14 bases between them. DNA for the CDR3: TGTGCCAGAAGCTTGTCCACAAGGGGCGTTCAGCCCCAGCATTTT. Translated: CARSLSTRGVQPQHF.

Only one count was recorded for this clone. The V and J genes are TRBV11-2 and TRBJ1-1; D is unresolved. V was trimmed by 5 bases and J by 7 bases, leaving 14 bases between them. The CDR3 contains 13 residues. Germline V gene data show CDR1 as SGHAT and CDR2 as FQNNGV. CDR3: CASSPPYEGEAFF. CDR3 nucleotide sequence: TGTGCCAGCAGCCCTCCCTATGAGGGTGAAGCTTTCTTT.

This chain joins TRBV9 and TRBJ2-1, with D possibly being TRBD2 (6 bases). The germline V and J ends were trimmed by 4 bases and 4 bases, with 18 bases remaining between them. This CDR3 comprises 16 residues. The germline V gene has CDR1 SGDLS and CDR2 YYNGEE. The CDR3 DNA reads as TGTGCCAGCAGCAAACACCCCGGGGGATTTTACAATGAGCAGTTCTTC. It translates to CASSKHPGGFYNEQFF.

This rearrangement joins TRBV18 to TRBJ1-1; D possibly corresponds to TRBD1 (5 bases). This CDR3 comprises 12 residues. Germline values: CDR1 KGHSH, CDR2 LQKENI. V lost 2 bases and J 8 bases, leaving 9 bases between the germline ends. CDR3 protein: CASSPGGDEAFF. In DNA form, the CDR3 reads TGTGCCAGCTCACCAGGGGGGGACGAAGCTTTCTTT.

This chain connects TRBV11-3 to TRBJ2-1, with D possibly being TRBD1 (9 bases). The CDR3 sequence is 17 residues long. Germline V CDR1 and CDR2: SGHNT, YENEEA. V lost 5 bases and J 4 bases, leaving 21 bases between the germline ends. The CDR3 DNA sequence: TGTGCCAGCAGCCCCGGGAGGGGGACAGGGTTTTACAATGAGCAGTTCTTC. Its translation is CASSPGRGTGFYNEQFF.

The gene calls are TRBV5-1 and TRBJ1-6, with D maybe TRBD1 (6 bases). Trimming left V 0 bases short and J 7 bases short, with 11 bases between. Germline V gene data show CDR1 as SGHRS and CDR2 as YFSETQ. The CDR3 loop spans 15 amino acids. The CDR3, as DNA: TGCGCCAGCAGCTTGGGGGGGCAGGGGAATTCACCCCTCCACTTT. Protein: CASSLGGQGNSPLHF. The full variable domain, with the rest looked up from reference TRBV5-1 and TRBJ1-6, is KAGVTQTPRYLIKTRGQQVTLSCSPISGHRSVSWYQQTPGQGLQFLFEYFSETQRNKGNFPGRFSGRQFSNSRSEMNVSTLELGDSALYLCASSLGGQGNSPLHFGNGTRLTVT.

The rearrangement links TRBV30 to TRBJ2-7; the match to TRBD2 covers 13 bases. CDR1 is GTSNPN and CDR2 is SVGIG in the germline V gene (reference sequence). V gave up 2 bases and J gave up 2 bases; unmatched junction bases: 21. There are 21 residues in the CDR3. The CDR3 bases are TGTGCCTGGAGTTACGGACTAGCGGGAGAAATCCTAAGCGCCTTGCCCTACGAGCAGTACTTC. The encoded protein is CAWSYGLAGEILSALPYEQYF.